These 5 T cell receptor beta chains share one sample of origin, sequenced in a study of blood T cell repertoires in COVID-19. Measured with immunoSEQ multiplex PCR; TCRdb has only the in-frame clones, and not every one. The sample has about 420,000 clones, 70% to 90% seen once; the top ten hold around 0.92%. The sequencing sample was made of peripheral blood. The receptors here all came from a man between 18 and 35 years old with COVID-19, enrolled during active disease.

This chain joins TRBV4-1 and TRBJ2-5; D remains unclear. The V end lost 1 base, the J end lost 3 bases, and 9 bases lay between the germline ends. CDR1 MGHRA and CDR2 YSYEKL come from the germline V gene. The CDR3 extends over 14 amino acids. This chain's CDR3 is CASSQVEEKETQYF. The CDR3, as DNA: TGCGCCAGCAGCCAAGTTGAAGAGAAAGAGACCCAGTACTTC.

This chain uses TRBV7-6 with TRBJ2-1, with 8 nucleotides matching TRBD2. CDR3 length: 18 residues. Germline loops: CDR1 SGHVS, CDR2 FNYEAQ. V shed 5 bases and J 8 bases; nucleotides not matched to a gene: 20. CDR3 coding DNA: TGTGCCAGCAGCCCCCTTTTGGTAGCGGGGCAGCTACGATATGAGCAGTTCTTC. It codes for CASSPLLVAGQLRYEQFF. The full variable domain, in which reference TRBV7-6 and TRBJ2-1 provide the parts outside the CDR3, is GAGVSQSPRYKVTKRGQDVALRCDPISGHVSLYWYRQALGQGPEFLTYFNYEAQQDKSGLPNDRFSAERPEGSISTLTIQRTEQRDSAMYRCASSPLLVAGQLRYEQFFGPGTRLTVL.

V and J are TRBV15 and TRBJ2-1; possibly TRBD1 for D (6 bases). V shed 5 bases and J shed 10 bases, with 9 bases lying between them. This CDR3 comprises 11 residues. CDR1 LNHNV and CDR2 YYDKDF come from the germline V gene (reference sequence). CDR3 DNA: TGTGCCACCAGCGAAAGGGGGGAGCAGTTCTTC. Protein: CATSERGEQFF.

The count of this clone is one. The rearrangement joins TRBV24-1 to TRBJ2-1; TRBD2 agrees at 16 bases. This CDR3 is built from 20 residues. Germline V gene data show CDR1 as KGHDR and CDR2 as SFDVKD. V gave up 4 bases and J gave up 7 bases; unmatched junction bases: 15. This CDR3 reads CATSETPGTSGRAVWNEQFF. In nucleotides, the CDR3 is TGTGCCACCAGTGAAACTCCCGGGACTAGCGGGAGGGCCGTGTGGAATGAGCAGTTCTTC.

The gene calls are TRBV5-1 and TRBJ2-1; D may be TRBD2 (6 bases). Germline CDR1 is SGHRS and CDR2 is YFSETQ. V lost 4 bases, J lost 3 bases, and 11 bases lay in between. This CDR3 contains 14 residues. The CDR3 region has the DNA TGCGCCAGCAGCCGGGACTTAAGCTACAATGAGCAGTTCTTC. Amino acids: CASSRDLSYNEQFF.